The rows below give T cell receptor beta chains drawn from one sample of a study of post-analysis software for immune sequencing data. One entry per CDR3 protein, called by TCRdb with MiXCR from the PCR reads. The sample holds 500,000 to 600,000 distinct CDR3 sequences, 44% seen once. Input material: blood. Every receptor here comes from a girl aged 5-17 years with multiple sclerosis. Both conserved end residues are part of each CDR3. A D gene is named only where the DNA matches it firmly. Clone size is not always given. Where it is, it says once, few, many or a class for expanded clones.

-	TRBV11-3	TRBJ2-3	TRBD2	TGTGCCAGCAGCTTAGTAGCGGGAGGGAACACAGATACGCAGTATTTT	CASSLVAGGNTDTQYF
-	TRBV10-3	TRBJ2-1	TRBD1	TGTGCCATCAGTGAGTCGGAAACAGGGGCGACCCTCGCCAATGAGCAGTTCTTC	CAISESETGATLANEQFF
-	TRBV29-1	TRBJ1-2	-	TGCAGCGTTGCGGGCAGACACTTCTATGGCTACACCTTC	CSVAGRHFYGYTF
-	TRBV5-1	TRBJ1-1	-	TGCGCCAGCAGCTTGTTCGCAGGGATGAACACTGAAGCTTTCTTT	CASSLFAGMNTEAFF
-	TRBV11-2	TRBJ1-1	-	TGTGCCAGCAGCCCCTTGGGGCAGCGGATAGAAGCTTTCTTT	CASSPLGQRIEAFF
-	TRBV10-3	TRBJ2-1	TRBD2	TGTGCCATCAGTGTTCACGGGGGGGAAGCGAATGAGCAGTTCTTC	CAISVHGGEANEQFF
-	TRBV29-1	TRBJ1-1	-	TGCAGCGCTGTCGGGGGAGTGAGGACTGAAGCTTTCTTT	CSAVGGVRTEAFF
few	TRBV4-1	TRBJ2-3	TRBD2	TGCGCCAGCAAAAGCGGGGGAGAGGCAGATACGCAGTATTTT	CASKSGGEADTQYF
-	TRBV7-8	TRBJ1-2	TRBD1	TGTGCCAGCAGCTTACGGGCAGTACAGGGGGCGGATGGCTACACCTTC	CASSLRAVQGADGYTF
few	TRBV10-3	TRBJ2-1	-	TGTGCCATCAGTGTCCAAAGCTCCTACAATGAGCAGTTCTTC	CAISVQSSYNEQFF
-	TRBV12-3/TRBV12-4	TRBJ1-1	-	TGTGCCAGCAGTTTCGGCAGGGACCTCACTGAAGCTTGCTTT	CASSFGRDLTEACF
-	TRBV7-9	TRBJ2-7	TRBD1	TGTGCCAGCAGCACTGGGACAGGGAGCCTGATCTACGAGCAGTACTTC	CASSTGTGSLIYEQYF
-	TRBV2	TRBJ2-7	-	TGCGCCAGCCGCATGGAGGGACAAGGTGCCGAGCAGTACTTC	CASRMEGQGAEQYF
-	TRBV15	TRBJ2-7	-	TGTGCCACCAGCAGGAGGGATCCCAACCCCTACGAGCAGTACTTC	CATSRRDPNPYEQYF
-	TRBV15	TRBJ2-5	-	TGTGCCACCAGCAGAAGCAGGGTTCAGACCCAGTACTTC	CATSRSRVQTQYF
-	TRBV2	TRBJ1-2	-	TGTGCCAGTCAGGGGTCGCTCTATGGCTACACCTTC	CASQGSLYGYTF
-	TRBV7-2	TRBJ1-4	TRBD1	TGTGCCAGCAGCGCTCGCGACAGGGAAAAACGGTTTTTT	CASSARDREKRFF
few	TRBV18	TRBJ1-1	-	TGTGCCAGCTCACCACCGGGCGGGGTGGGGACTGAAGCTTTCTTT	CASSPPGGVGTEAFF
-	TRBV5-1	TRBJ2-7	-	TGCGCCAGCAGCTTGGGCCATTCGACTAGAACCTACGAGCAGTACTTC	CASSLGHSTRTYEQYF
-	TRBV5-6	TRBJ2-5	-	TGTGCCAGCAGCTCCTCGAGGGGGGGAGAGACCCAGTACTTC	CASSSSRGGETQYF
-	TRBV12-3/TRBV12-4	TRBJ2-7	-	TGTGCCAGCAGTCCCACTTTCAGCTCCTACGAGCAGTACTTC	CASSPTFSSYEQYF
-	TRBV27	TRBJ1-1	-	TGTGCCAGCAGCAATTTGGTCGGGAACACTGAAGCTTTCTTT	CASSNLVGNTEAFF
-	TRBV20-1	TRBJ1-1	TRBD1	TGCAGTGCTAGAGATCAACAAGGGGGCTGGACTGAAGCTTTCTTT	CSARDQQGGWTEAFF
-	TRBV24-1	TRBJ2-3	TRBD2	TGTGCCTCCAGTGACCCTGGGACTAGCGGGGGTCCAGATACGCAGTATTTT	CASSDPGTSGGPDTQYF
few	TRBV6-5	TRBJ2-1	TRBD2	TGTGCCAGCAGTTACTCCAGCGGGGACTACAATGAGCAGTTCTTC	CASSYSSGDYNEQFF
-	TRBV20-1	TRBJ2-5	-	TGCAGTGCTCAGGGGTCGCAAGAGACCCAGTACTTC	CSAQGSQETQYF
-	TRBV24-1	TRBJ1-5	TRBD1	TGTGCCACCAGTGATCGCGTTCCGGGACAGGGGGTCCCATATAGCAATCAGCCCCAGCATTTT	CATSDRVPGQGVPYSNQPQHF
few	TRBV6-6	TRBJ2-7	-	TGTGCCAGCAGTTACCCGGGACGGAGCTCCTACGAGCAGTACTTC	CASSYPGRSSYEQYF
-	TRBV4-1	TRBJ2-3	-	TGCGCCAGCAGCCGGCTCCCCCGGACCTCTAGCACAGATACGCAGTATTTT	CASSRLPRTSSTDTQYF
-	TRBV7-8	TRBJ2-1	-	TGTGCCAGCAGCTTATCGATCGTCGGGGGAGCGCGCAATGAGCAGTTCTTC	CASSLSIVGGARNEQFF
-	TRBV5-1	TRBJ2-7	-	TGCGCCAGCAGCCGTACGGCGGATAGCTCCTACGAGCAGTACTTC	CASSRTADSSYEQYF
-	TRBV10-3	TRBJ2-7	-	TGTGCCATCAGTGAGTCCCAGTACAGGCCCTACGAGCAGTACTTC	CAISESQYRPYEQYF
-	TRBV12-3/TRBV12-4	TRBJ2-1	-	TGTGCCAGCAGTCGCCGCGAGGGAGTAATCCTTGAGCAGTTCTTC	CASSRREGVILEQFF
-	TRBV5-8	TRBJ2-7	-	TGTGCCAGCAGCACCTGGACTGAGTGGAGCGAGCAGTACTTC	CASSTWTEWSEQYF
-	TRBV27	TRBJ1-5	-	TGTGCCAGCAGTTTGTGGGGAAGGGGAAGCAATCAGCCCCAGCATTTT	CASSLWGRGSNQPQHF
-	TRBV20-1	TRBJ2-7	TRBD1	TGCAGTGCTAGAGCAGGTCAGGGGGCGGGCGAGCAGTACTTC	CSARAGQGAGEQYF
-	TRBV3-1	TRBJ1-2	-	TGTGCCAGCCACAAGGGGGGAATTCATGGCTACACCTTC	CASHKGGIHGYTF
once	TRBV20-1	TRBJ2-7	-	TGCAGTGCTAGAGAAGGGGCCTACGAGCAGTACTTC	CSAREGAYEQYF